These T cell receptor beta chains were read from a single sample in a study of cytomegalovirus exposure and HLA in healthy donors. Sequenced by immunoSEQ multiplex PCR; TCRdb stores in-frame clones only, minus some. Of 85,000 to 120,000 clones in the sample, approximately 80% are singletons; the top ten hold 1.5% to 2%. Sequencing input: PBMCs. The source of these receptors is a man over 45 in good health and CMV-seronegative. Each CDR3 is given with its conserved first and last residue. The D gene is left open where the match is weak. Clone size, where shown, is once, few, many, or a class for clones that have expanded.

TRBD1 TRBJ2-3 TRBV19 - TGTGCCAGTAGTATGGGGACAGGGGTTCCCCCTTCGCAGTATTTT CASSMGTGVPPSQYF
- TRBJ2-6 TRBV21-1 - TGTGCCAGCAGCCAGACAAGGCGCTCCTCTGGGGCCAACGTCCTGACTTTC CASSQTRRSSGANVLTF
- TRBJ2-2 TRBV9 - TGTGCCAGCAGCTCCAGGGTGGCCGGGGAGCTGTTTTTT CASSSRVAGELFF
- TRBJ1-1 TRBV30 - TGTGCCTGGAGTGTACTCGAGGGTTTGACTTTCTTT CAWSVLEGLTFF
- TRBJ1-5 TRBV9 - TGTGCCAGCAGCGCAATAGGGAAAGAGGGCTGGAATCAGCCCCAGCATTTT CASSAIGKEGWNQPQHF
TRBD1 TRBJ2-1 TRBV29-1 - TGCAGCGCGAGGGCCCCAGGGGGCAATGAGCAGTTCTTC CSARAPGGNEQFF
TRBD2 TRBJ2-3 TRBV7-2 - TGTGCCAGCAGTCCTTGGGTTGAGAGCGGGGATTATACGCAGTATTTT CASSPWVESGDYTQYF
- TRBJ1-2 TRBV4-1 few TGCGCCAGCAGCCAAGATGAGGACGGTGGGGAGAACGGCGGCTACACCTTC CASSQDEDGGENGGYTF
- TRBJ2-5 TRBV10-1 once TGCGCCAGCAGTGTAGGCGGGGGCGAAGAGACCCAGTACTTC CASSVGGGEETQYF
- TRBJ2-3 TRBV2 - TGCGCCAGCTGGTCCCCAGGGACAGATACGCAGTATTTT CASWSPGTDTQYF
- TRBJ2-3 TRBV19 - TGTGCCAGTAGTTTCCCCGCCGGGACTGCCACGAATACGCAGTATTTT CASSFPAGTATNTQYF
- TRBJ1-4 TRBV28 - TGTGCCAGCAGCTTAAGGGGTAACATAGACGAAAAACTGTTTTTT CASSLRGNIDEKLFF
- TRBJ1-1 TRBV11-3 - TGTGCCAGCATTTCCACCGGGGGCACTGAAGCTTTCTTT CASISTGGTEAFF
- TRBJ2-1 TRBV18 - TGTGCCAGCTCATCCGGGGGTCGGGTCTACAATGAGCAGTTCTTC CASSSGGRVYNEQFF
TRBD1 TRBJ1-5 TRBV5-6 - TGTGCCAGCAGTTTTGACAGGGAGAGGGATCAGCCCCAGCATTTT CASSFDRERDQPQHF
- TRBJ2-7 TRBV7-3 few TGTGCCAGCAGCTCGCACGGGGTAAGCACCGAGCAGTACTTC CASSSHGVSTEQYF
TRBD1 TRBJ2-5 TRBV7-9 - TGTGCCAGCAGTAAGGGACAGGGTGACGAGACCCAGTACTTC CASSKGQGDETQYF
TRBD1 TRBJ1-2 TRBV7-2 - TGTGCCAGCAGCTTAGCGGGGGACAGCCGCTATGGCTACACCTTC CASSLAGDSRYGYTF